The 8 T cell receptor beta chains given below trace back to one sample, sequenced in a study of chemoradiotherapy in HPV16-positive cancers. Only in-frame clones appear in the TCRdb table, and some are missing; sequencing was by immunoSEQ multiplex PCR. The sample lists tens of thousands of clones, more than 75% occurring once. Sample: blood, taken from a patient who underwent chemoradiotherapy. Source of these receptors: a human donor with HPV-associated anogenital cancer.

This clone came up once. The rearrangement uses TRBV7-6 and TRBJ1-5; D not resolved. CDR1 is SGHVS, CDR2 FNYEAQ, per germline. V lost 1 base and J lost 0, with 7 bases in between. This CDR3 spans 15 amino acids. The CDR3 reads CASSLDPHSNQPQHF. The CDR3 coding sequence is TGTGCCAGCAGCTTAGACCCTCATAGCAATCAGCCCCAGCATTTT.

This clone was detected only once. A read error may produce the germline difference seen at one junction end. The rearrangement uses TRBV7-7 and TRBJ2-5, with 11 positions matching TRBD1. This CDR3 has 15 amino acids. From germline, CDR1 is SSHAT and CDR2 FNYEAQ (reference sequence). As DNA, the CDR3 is TGTGCTAGCAGCTTAGCAGGACAGGGGGCAGAGACCCAGTACTTC. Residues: CASSLAGQGAETQYF.

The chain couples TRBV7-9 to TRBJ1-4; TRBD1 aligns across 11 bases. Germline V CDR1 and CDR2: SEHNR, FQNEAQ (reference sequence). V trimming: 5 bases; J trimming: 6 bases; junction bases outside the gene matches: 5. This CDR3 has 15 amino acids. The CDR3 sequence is CASSARDRGYEKLFF. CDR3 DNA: TGTGCCAGCAGCGCCAGGGACAGGGGGTATGAAAAACTGTTTTTT.

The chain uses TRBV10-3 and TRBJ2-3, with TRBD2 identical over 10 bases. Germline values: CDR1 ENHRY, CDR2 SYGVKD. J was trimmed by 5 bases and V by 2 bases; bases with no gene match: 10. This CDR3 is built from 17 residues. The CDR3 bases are TGTGCCATCAGTGAGAAAGGGAGACTAGCGGGTGGAGATACGCAGTATTTT. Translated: CAISEKGRLAGGDTQYF.

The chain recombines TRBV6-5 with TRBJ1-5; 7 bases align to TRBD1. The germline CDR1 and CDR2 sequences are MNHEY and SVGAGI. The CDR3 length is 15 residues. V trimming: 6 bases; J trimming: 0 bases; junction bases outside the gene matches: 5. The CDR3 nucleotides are TGTGCCAGCAGACAGGGGACCTTTAGCAATCAGCCCCAGCATTTT. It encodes CASRQGTFSNQPQHF.

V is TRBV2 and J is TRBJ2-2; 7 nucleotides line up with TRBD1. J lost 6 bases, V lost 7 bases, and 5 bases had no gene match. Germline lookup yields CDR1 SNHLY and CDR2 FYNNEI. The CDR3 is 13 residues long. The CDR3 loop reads CASNPTGPGELFF. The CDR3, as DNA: TGTGCCAGCAACCCGACAGGGCCCGGGGAGCTGTTTTTT.

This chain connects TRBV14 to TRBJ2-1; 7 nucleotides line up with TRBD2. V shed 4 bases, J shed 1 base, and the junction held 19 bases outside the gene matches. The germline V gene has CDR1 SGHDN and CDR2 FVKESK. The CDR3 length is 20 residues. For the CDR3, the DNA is TGTGCCAGCAGCCCCCGGGGGATCCCGAAAGGACTAGGTTCCTACAATGAGCAGTTCTTC. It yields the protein CASSPRGIPKGLGSYNEQFF.

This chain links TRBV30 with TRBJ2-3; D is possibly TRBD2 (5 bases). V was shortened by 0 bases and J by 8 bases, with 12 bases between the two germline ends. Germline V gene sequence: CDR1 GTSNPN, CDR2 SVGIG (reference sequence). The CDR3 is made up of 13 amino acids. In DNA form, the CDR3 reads TGTGCCTGGAGTGTACGGGGTAGTGGTACGCAGTATTTT. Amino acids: CAWSVRGSGTQYF.